Listed here is a single T cell receptor beta chain. As yet, its antigen is unknown. This sample is part of a study of cytomegalovirus exposure and HLA in healthy donors. While unrecorded immune exposures were likely, the donors were nominally healthy when sampled. The germline V and J ends were trimmed by 2 bases and 2 bases, with 7 bases remaining between them. Germline lookup yields CDR1 MNHEY and CDR2 SVGAGI. CDR3 size: 13 residues. Both 60 Vbeta primers and 13 Jbeta primers went into the PCR. Produced via immunoSEQ multiplex PCR; TCRdb's table is partial and in-frame only. The repertoire shows around 110,000 clones; the top ten hold around 3.4%. Whole-study results and caveats: In vitro confirmation showed a few CMV-associated chains to be CMV antigen specific. Judged likely to be a sequencing artifact was a cluster of highly shared sequence variants. Later work associated 16,951 TCR beta sequences with HLA alleles at 0.05 false discovery rate.

The specimen sequenced was PBMCs. The clonotype comes from a young man in good health and CMV-seronegative. The rearrangement uses TRBV6-5 and TRBJ2-7; D is unclear. CDR3 DNA: TGTGCCAGCAGTTACGGGCTTACCTACGAGCAGTACTTC. Amino acid sequence: CASSYGLTYEQYF.